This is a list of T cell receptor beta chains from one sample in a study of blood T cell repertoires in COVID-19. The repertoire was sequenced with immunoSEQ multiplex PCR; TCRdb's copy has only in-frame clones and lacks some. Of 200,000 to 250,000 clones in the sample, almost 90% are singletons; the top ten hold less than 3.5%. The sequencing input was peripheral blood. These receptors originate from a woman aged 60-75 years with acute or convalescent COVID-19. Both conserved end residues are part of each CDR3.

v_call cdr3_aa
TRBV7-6 CASMGQGGAAEAFF
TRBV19 CASKSPGGNQPQHF
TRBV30 CAWGGGTGNTIYF
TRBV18 CASSPVTTGEVEAFF
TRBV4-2 CASSQGLAGGTSTDTQYF
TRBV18 CASSPPGLAGVRPYEQYF
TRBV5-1 CASSSTTGGTRSSYNEQFF
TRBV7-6 CASSPQSLTTGNSPLHF
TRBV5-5 CASSPGVKQFF
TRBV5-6 CASSKTGTPLNEQFF
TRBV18 CASSPRQDSNQPQHF
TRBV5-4 CASSDRTSGNEQYF
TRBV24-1 CATSPPTQYF
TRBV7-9 CASSPRREGETQYF
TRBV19 CASSPTGGASYAFF
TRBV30 CAWTPTSYEQYF
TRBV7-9 CASSPRSASGAYEQFF
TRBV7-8 CASAWDSNTEAFF
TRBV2 CASSQVAGELFF
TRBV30 CAWNRGSGNTIYF
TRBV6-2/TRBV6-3 CASSASGRSNEQYF
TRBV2 CASSRTGQRNEKLFF
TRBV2 CASSLDSSQETQYF
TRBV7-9 CASSGGSGYNQPQHF
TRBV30 CANAGTGNTIYF
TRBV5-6 CASTRRSGGNEQFF
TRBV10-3 CAIRRWDPNTEAFF
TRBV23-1 CASSQSAIDERWGVTSTGELFF
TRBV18 CASSPGDRANQPQHF